This T cell receptor (beta chain) was sequenced for a study of identical twins. Concerning this clonotype itself: The antigen is undetermined.

The CDR3 is made up of 17 amino acids. A universal primer binding site was introduced by template switching. The final cDNA contained unique molecular identifiers. TCRdb passed the 5' RACE reads through MiXCR, listing each CDR3 protein once. This table holds around 470,000 distinct CDR3 sequences, 13% to 15% found once. Study-wide results and caveats: Models came in too low on out-of-frame TCR alpha sharing in monozygotic twins.

This same sample was also part of a study on yellow fever vaccine responses in identical twins.

This chain links TRBV3-2 with TRBJ2-1; TRBD1, the table's D call, lacks a check against the DNA. TRBV3-2 is annotated as a pseudogene. This TCR derives from a woman aged 18 to 35 in good health. What was sequenced was CD4+ T cells sorted from blood. CDR3 residues: CARRGAESDQISDEQFF. CDR3 coding DNA: TGTGCCCGCCGGGGGGCTGAGTCCGATCAAATTTCGGATGAGCAGTTCTTC.